The clone carrying this T cell receptor (beta chain) was counted many times. Antigen unknown. The data stem from a study of T cells in Graves' hyperthyroidism and ophthalmopathy. General study points: The blood repertoire included most of the expanded thyroid clonotypes above 0.001.

This CDR3 is built from 15 residues. The junction had 5 bases not matched to a gene; V was cut back by 1 base and J by 5 bases. Germline CDR1 is KGHSH and CDR2 is LQKENI. Amplified TCR beta CDR3 regions came from RNA transcripts. First-round RT-PCR of the TCR CDR3 relied on the HTBI primer set. MiXCR was run by TCRdb on the multiplex PCR reads, yielding one entry per CDR3 protein. The sample shows 250,000 to 300,000 distinct CDR3 sequences, roughly 14% of them seen only once. Blood was obtained at the first hyperthyroidism diagnosis, which preceded any ophthalmopathy symptoms. Sequenced material: blood. This rearrangement joins TRBV18 to TRBJ2-1; 7 nucleotides match TRBD2. The sequence was collected from a woman aged 25 to 39 with Graves' hyperthyroidism that later progressed to Graves' ophthalmopathy. The CDR3 sequence: CASSPQAGENNEQFF. The CDR3 DNA is TGTGCCAGCTCACCACAGGCGGGAGAGAACAATGAGCAGTTCTTC.